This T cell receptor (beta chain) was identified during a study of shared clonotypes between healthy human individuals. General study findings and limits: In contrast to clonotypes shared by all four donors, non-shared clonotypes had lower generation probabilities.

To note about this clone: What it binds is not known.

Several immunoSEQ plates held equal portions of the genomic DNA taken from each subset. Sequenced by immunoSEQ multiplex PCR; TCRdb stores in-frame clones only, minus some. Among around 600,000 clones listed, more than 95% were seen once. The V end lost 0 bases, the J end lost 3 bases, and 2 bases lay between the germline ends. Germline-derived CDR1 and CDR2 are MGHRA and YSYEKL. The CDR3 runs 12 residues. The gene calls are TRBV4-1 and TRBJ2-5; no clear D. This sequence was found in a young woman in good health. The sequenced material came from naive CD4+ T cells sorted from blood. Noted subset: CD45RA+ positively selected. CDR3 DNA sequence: TGCGCCAGCAGCCAAGAGAAAGAGACCCAGTACTTC. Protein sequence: CASSQEKETQYF.